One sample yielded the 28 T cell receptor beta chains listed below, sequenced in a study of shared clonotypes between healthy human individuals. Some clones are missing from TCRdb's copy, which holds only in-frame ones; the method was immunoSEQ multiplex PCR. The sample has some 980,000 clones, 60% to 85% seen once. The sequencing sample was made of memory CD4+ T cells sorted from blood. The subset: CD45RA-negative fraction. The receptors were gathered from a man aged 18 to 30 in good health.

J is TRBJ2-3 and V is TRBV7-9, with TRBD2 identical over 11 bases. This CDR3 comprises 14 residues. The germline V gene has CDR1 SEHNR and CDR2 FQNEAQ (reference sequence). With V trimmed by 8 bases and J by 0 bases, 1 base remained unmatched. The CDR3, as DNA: TGTGCCAGCGGACTAGCGGGTAGCACAGATACGCAGTATTTT. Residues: CASGLAGSTDTQYF. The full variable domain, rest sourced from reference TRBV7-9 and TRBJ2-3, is DTGVSQNPRHKITKRGQNVTFRCDPISEHNRLYWYRQTLGQGPEFLTYFQNEAQLEKSRLLSDRFSAERPKGSFSTLEIQRTEQGDSAMYLCASGLAGSTDTQYFGPGTRLTVL.

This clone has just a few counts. The CDR3 bases are TGTGCCAGTAGTAGCCTAGGTATGAACACTGAAGCTTTCTTT. Amino acid sequence: CASSSLGMNTEAFF. The chain links TRBV19 to TRBJ1-1; D unresolved. CDR1 and CDR2 (germline): LNHDA, SQIVND (reference sequence). V lost 4 bases and J 0 bases, leaving 9 bases between the germline ends. This CDR3 has 14 residues. Based on the CDR3 plus reference TRBV19 and TRBJ1-1, the full variable domain is DGGITQSPKYLFRKEGQNVTLSCEQNLNHDAMYWYRQDPGQGLRLIYYSQIVNDFQKGDIAEGYSVSREKKESFPLTVTSAQKNPTAFYLCASSSLGMNTEAFFGQGTRLTVV.

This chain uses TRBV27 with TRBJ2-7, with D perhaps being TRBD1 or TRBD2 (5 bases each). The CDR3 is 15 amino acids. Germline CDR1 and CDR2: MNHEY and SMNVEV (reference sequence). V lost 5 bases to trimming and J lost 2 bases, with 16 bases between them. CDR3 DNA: TGTGCCAGCAGTACCTCCGGGACGGTGACCTACGAGCAGTACTTC. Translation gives CASSTSGTVTYEQYF.

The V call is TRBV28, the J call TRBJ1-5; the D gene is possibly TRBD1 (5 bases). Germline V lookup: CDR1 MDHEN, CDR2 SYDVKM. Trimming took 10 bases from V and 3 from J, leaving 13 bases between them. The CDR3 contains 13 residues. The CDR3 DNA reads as TGTGCCACCACCATGACAGTCAATCAGCCCCAGCATTTT. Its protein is CATTMTVNQPQHF.

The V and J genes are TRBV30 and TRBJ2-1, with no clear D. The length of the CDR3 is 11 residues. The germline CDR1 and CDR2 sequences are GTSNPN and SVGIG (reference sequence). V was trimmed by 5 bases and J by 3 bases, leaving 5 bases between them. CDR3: CAWGDYNEQFF. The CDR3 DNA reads TGTGCCTGGGGGGACTACAATGAGCAGTTCTTC.

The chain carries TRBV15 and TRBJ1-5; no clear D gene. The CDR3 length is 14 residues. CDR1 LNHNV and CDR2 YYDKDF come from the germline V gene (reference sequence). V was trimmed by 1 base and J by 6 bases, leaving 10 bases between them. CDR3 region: CATSRGGVPQPQHF. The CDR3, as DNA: TGTGCCACCAGCAGAGGCGGCGTACCTCAGCCCCAGCATTTT.

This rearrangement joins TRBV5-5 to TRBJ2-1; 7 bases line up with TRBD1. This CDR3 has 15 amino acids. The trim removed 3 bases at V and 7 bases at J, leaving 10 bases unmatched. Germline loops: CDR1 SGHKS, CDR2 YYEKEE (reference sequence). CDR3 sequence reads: CASSWVGTVTNEQFF. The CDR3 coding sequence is TGTGCCAGCAGCTGGGTAGGGACAGTCACGAATGAGCAGTTCTTC.

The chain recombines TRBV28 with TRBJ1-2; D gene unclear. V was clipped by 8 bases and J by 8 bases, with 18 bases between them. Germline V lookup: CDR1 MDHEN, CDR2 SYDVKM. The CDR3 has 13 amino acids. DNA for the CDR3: TGTGCCAGCGCGCTCCCCGGGTACATAGGCTACACCTTC. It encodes CASALPGYIGYTF.

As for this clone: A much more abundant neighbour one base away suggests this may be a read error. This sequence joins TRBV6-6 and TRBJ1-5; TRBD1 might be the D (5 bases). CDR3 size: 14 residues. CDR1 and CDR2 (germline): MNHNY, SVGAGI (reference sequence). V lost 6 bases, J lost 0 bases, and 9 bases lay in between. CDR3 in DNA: TGTGCCAGCAGCGCGACAGATAGCAATCAGCCCCAGCATTTT. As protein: CASSATDSNQPQHF.

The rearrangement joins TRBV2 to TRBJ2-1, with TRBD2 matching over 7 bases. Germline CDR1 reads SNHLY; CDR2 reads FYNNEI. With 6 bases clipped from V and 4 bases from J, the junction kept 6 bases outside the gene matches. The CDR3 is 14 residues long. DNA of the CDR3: TGTGCCAGCAGATCGGGACTACCTTACAATGAGCAGTTCTTC. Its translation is CASRSGLPYNEQFF.

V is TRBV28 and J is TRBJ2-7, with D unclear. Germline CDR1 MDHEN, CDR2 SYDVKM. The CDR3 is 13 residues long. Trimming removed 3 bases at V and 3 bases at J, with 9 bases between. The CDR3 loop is CASSFPTGYEQYF. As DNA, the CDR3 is TGTGCCAGCAGTTTTCCCACCGGCTACGAGCAGTACTTC. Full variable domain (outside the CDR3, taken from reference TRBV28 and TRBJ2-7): DVKVTQSSRYLVKRTGEKVFLECVQDMDHENMFWYRQDPGLGLRLIYFSYDVKMKEKGDIPEGYSVSREKKERFSLILESASTNQTSMYLCASSFPTGYEQYFGPGTRLTVT.

CDR3 DNA sequence: TGCAGCGCGACAGGGCGGAATGAGCAGTTCTTC. This gives the protein CSATGRNEQFF. The gene calls are TRBV29-1 and TRBJ2-1; 7 nucleotides match TRBD1. This CDR3 contains 11 residues. With V trimmed by 7 bases and J by 7 bases, 4 bases remained unmatched. Germline loops: CDR1 SQVTM, CDR2 ANQGSEA.

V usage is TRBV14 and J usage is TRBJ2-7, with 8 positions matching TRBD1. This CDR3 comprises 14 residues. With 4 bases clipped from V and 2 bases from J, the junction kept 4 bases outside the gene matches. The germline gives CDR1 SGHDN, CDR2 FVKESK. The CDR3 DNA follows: TGTGCCAGCAGCCCGGACAGGGACCCCTACGAGCAGTACTTC. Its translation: CASSPDRDPYEQYF.

CDR3 sequence: CASSLQFGSSNTGELFF. The DNA for the CDR3 is TGTGCCAGCAGCTTACAATTTGGCTCTTCGAACACCGGGGAGCTGTTTTTT. The rearrangement uses TRBV7-2 and TRBJ2-2; D ambiguous. With 2 bases removed from V and 0 bases from J, the gap between germline ends came to 13 bases. This CDR3 comprises 17 residues. Germline CDR1 SGHTA, CDR2 FQGNSA.

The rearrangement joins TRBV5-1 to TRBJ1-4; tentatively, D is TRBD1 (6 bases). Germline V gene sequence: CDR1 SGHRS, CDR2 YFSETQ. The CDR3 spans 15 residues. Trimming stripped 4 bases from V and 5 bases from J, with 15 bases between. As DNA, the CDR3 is TGCGCCAGCAGCACGTCACAGGGTCCCAATGAAAAACTGTTTTTT. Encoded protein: CASSTSQGPNEKLFF.

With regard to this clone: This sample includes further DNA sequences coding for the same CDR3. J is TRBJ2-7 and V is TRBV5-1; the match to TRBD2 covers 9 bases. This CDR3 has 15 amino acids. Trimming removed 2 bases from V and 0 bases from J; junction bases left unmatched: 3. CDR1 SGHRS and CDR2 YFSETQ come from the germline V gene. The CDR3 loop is CASSLLAGVSYEQYF. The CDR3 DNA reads TGCGCCAGCAGCTTACTAGCGGGCGTCTCCTACGAGCAGTACTTC.

The CDR3 loop is CATALDGRFQETQYF. For the CDR3, the DNA is TGTGCCACCGCACTTGACGGACGATTTCAAGAGACCCAGTACTTC. The rearrangement links TRBV19 to TRBJ2-5; D unclear. This CDR3 is built from 15 residues. The V and J ends lost 10 bases and 2 bases respectively, with 20 bases between them. Germline values: CDR1 LNHDA, CDR2 SQIVND (reference sequence).

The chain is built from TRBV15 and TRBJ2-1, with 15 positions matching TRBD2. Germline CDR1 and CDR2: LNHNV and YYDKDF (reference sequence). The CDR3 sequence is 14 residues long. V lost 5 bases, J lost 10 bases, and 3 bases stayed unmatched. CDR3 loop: CATSPGLAGGEQFF. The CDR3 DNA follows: TGTGCCACCAGCCCGGGACTAGCGGGAGGAGAGCAGTTCTTC.

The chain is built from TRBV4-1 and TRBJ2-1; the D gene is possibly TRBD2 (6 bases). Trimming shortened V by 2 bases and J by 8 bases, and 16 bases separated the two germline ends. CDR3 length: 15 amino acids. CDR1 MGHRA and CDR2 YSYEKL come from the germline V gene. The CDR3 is CASSQPTRGLHEQFF. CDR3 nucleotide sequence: TGCGCCAGCAGCCAACCGACTAGGGGTTTACATGAGCAGTTCTTC.

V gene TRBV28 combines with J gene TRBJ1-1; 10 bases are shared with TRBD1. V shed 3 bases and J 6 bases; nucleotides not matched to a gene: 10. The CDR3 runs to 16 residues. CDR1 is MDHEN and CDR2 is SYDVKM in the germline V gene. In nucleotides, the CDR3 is TGTGCCAGCAGTTTTCGACAGGGGGCAAAATCGGCTGAAGCTTTCTTT. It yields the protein CASSFRQGAKSAEAFF.

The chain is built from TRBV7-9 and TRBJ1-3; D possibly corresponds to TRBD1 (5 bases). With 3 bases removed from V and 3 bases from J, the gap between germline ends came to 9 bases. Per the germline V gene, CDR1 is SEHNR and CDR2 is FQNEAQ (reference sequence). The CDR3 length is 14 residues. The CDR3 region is CASSLSGVGNTIYF. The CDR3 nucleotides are TGTGCCAGCAGCTTGTCGGGGGTTGGAAACACCATATATTTT.

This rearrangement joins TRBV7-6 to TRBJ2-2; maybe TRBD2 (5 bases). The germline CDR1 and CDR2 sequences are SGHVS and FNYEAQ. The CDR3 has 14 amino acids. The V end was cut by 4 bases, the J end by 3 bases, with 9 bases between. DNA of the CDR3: TGTGCCAGCAGCTCTGGGAGATACACCGGGGAGCTGTTTTTT. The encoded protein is CASSSGRYTGELFF.

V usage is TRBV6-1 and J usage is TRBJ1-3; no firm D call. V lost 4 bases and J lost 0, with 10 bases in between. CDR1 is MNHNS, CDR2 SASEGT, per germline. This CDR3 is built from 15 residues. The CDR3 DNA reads TGTGCCAGCAGTGTACTACAGAGCTCTGGAAACACCATATATTTT. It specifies CASSVLQSSGNTIYF.

The CDR3 is CASRNGLAVNQETQYF. The CDR3, as DNA: TGCGCCAGCAGGAATGGACTAGCGGTTAACCAAGAGACCCAGTACTTC. This rearrangement joins TRBV5-1 to TRBJ2-5, with 10 bases matching TRBD2. Germline V lookup: CDR1 SGHRS, CDR2 YFSETQ. The CDR3 runs to 16 residues. The V segment lost 5 bases and the J segment 0 bases; nucleotides outside the gene matches: 7.

In DNA, the CDR3 is TGTGCCAGCAGCTTGGAACTAGCGGGAGGTCGGGGGGACTACGAGCAGTACTTC. Amino acid sequence: CASSLELAGGRGDYEQYF. V usage is TRBV5-4 and J usage is TRBJ2-7, with 12 positions matching TRBD2. The CDR3 length is 18 residues. The trim removed 0 bases at V and 3 bases at J, leaving 10 bases unmatched. Germline lookup yields CDR1 SGHNT and CDR2 YYREEE (reference sequence).

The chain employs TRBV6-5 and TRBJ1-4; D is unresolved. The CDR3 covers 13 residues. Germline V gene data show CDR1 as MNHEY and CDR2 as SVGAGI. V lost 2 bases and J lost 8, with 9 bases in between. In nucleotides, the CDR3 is TGTGCCAGCAGTTACGGGCCGGGGGAAAAACTGTTTTTT. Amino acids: CASSYGPGEKLFF.

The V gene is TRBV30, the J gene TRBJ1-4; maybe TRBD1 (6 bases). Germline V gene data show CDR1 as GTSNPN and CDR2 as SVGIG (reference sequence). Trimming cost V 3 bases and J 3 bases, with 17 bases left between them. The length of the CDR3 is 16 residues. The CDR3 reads CAWRGGLQGPNEKLFF. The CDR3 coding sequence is TGTGCCTGGAGGGGGGGGCTACAGGGACCTAATGAAAAACTGTTTTTT.

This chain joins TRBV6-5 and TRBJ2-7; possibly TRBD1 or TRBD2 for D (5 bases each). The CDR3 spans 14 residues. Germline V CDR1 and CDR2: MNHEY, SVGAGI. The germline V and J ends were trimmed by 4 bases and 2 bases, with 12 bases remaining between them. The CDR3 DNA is TGTGCCAGCAGTTCCGGGACCGCCACCTACGAGCAGTACTTC. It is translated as CASSSGTATYEQYF.